A selection of T cell receptor beta chains follows, all from one sample in a study of beta chain features in type 1 diabetes. The table came from immunoSEQ multiplex PCR; TCRdb's copy has only in-frame clones and leaves some out. The table lists 150,000 to 180,000 clones, about 7.3% of them singletons. Sequencing was carried out using central memory CD4+ T cells from blood. These receptors were collected from a man younger than 35 in good health. Each CDR3 is given with its conserved first and last residue. D genes are given only for firm matches. Clone size is stated in some rows and not others, as once, few, many or a class when expanded.

TGTGCCAGCAGCTTAGGACAGGGAAGGTATGAGCAGTTCTTC CASSLGQGRYEQFF TRBD1 TRBJ2-1 few TRBV7-3
TGTGCCAGCAGCCTAGCGGGAGGTTACAATGAGCAGTTCTTC CASSLAGGYNEQFF TRBD2 TRBJ2-1 few TRBV7-3
TGTGCCAGCAGTTACGAGGGCTCTCGGGGCTACACCTTC CASSYEGSRGYTF - TRBJ1-2 few TRBV6-5
TGTGCCAGCAGCCTCGGGATTCCTGGGGCCAACGTCCTGACTTTC CASSLGIPGANVLTF - TRBJ2-6 many TRBV5-4
TGTGCCAGCAGCTCAACCGGGACAGGGGCCGGGGAGCTGTTTTTT CASSSTGTGAGELFF TRBD1 TRBJ2-2 few TRBV11-1
TGTGCCAGCACCTCTTTAGCGGGAGGGCCCCTCCCCGACGAGCAGTACTTC CASTSLAGGPLPDEQYF TRBD2 TRBJ2-7 few TRBV28
TGTGCCAGCAGCCGGGGAGAAAATCAGCCCCAGCATTTT CASSRGENQPQHF - TRBJ1-5 few TRBV4-2
TGTGCCAGCAGTGAATTGGCAGGAACGAACACTGAAGCTTTCTTT CASSELAGTNTEAFF - TRBJ1-1 few TRBV25-1
TGTGCCAGCAGCTTGCAGGATAACCACTACGAGCAGTACTTC CASSLQDNHYEQYF - TRBJ2-7 - TRBV5-4
TGTGCCAGCAGCTTAGTGCGGTTCCGAGAGACCCAGTACTTC CASSLVRFRETQYF - TRBJ2-5 many TRBV7-2
TGTGCCAGCAGAGGGGGATTAATGACATCTGGGAATGAGCAGTTCTTC CASRGGLMTSGNEQFF - TRBJ2-1 few TRBV5-4
TGTGCCAGCAGCAAAGGGGGGACTAGCGGTGACAATGAGCAGTTCTTC CASSKGGTSGDNEQFF TRBD2 TRBJ2-1 few TRBV9
TGTGCCAGCAGCCAAGATCCGCAGGTGAACACTGAAGCTTTCTTT CASSQDPQVNTEAFF - TRBJ1-1 - TRBV4-2